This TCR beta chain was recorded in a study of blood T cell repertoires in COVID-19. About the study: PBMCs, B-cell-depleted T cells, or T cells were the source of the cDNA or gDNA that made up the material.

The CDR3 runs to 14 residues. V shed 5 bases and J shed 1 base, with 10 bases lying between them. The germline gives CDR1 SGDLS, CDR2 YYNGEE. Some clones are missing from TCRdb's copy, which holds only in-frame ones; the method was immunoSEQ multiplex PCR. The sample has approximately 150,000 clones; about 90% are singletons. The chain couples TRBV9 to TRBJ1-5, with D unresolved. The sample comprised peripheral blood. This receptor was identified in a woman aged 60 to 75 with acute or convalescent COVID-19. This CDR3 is CASSPSGSNQPQHF. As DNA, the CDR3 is TGTGCCAGCAGTCCTTCAGGAAGCAATCAGCCCCAGCATTTT.